This is a list of T cell receptor beta chains from one sample in a study of T cells after yellow fever vaccination. A single record per CDR3 protein comes from TCRdb applying MiXCR to the 5' RACE reads. The table includes 250,000 to 400,000 distinct CDR3 sequences, around 4.3% detected once. This material consisted of PBMCs, taken 15 days after the yellow fever booster vaccination. The receptor source for this set is a man younger than 35 who received the YFV17D yellow fever vaccine. Both conserved end residues are part of each CDR3. The D gene is left open where the match is weak. The size entry is marked missing in some rows and otherwise reads once, few, many or a size class.

abundance,d_gene,v_gene,j_gene,CDR3aa,CDR3nt
.,.,TRBV7-6,TRBJ2-1,CASSPTLGEQFF,TGTGCCAGCAGTCCTACTTTGGGTGAGCAGTTCTTC
many,TRBD2,TRBV6-5,TRBJ2-2,CASSYSSSGATGELFF,TGTGCCAGCAGTTACTCGTCTAGCGGAGCCACCGGGGAGCTGTTTTTT
many,.,TRBV20-1,TRBJ1-1,CSASFGGEWAEAFF,TGCAGTGCTAGCTTCGGGGGGGAATGGGCTGAAGCTTTCTTT
few,.,TRBV19,TRBJ1-5,CASEDLNQPQHF,TGTGCCAGTGAGGATCTCAATCAGCCCCAGCATTTT
many,.,TRBV11-2,TRBJ2-5,CASSLRGSGAQETQYF,TGTGCCAGCAGCTTACGGGGCAGCGGTGCACAAGAGACCCAGTACTTC
.,.,TRBV5-1,TRBJ2-1,CASSLAVDSFYNEQFF,TGCGCCAGCAGCTTGGCCGTGGACAGCTTTTACAATGAGCAGTTCTTC
.,.,TRBV4-1,TRBJ2-2,CASSQGGGALGLGELFF,TGCGCCAGCAGCCAAGGGGGGGGGGCCCTCGGCCTCGGGGAGCTGTTTTTT
many,.,TRBV5-1,TRBJ2-3,CASSSGVKDTQYF,TGCGCCAGCAGCTCGGGGGTGAAAGATACGCAGTATTTT
many,.,TRBV11-1,TRBJ2-7,CASSQSQGNRYEQYF,TGTGCCAGCAGCCAATCACAGGGTAACCGCTACGAGCAGTACTTC
many,TRBD2,TRBV5-1,TRBJ2-3,CASSPSGLVQDTQYF,TGCGCCAGCAGCCCCTCAGGACTAGTTCAAGATACGCAGTATTTT
few,.,TRBV6-1,TRBJ1-3,CASSETGTGNTIYF,TGTGCCAGCAGTGAAACAGGGACTGGAAACACCATATATTTT
few,TRBD1,TRBV6-1,TRBJ2-1,CASRVGVDRVGNEQFF,TGTGCCAGCAGGGTGGGCGTAGACAGGGTAGGAAATGAGCAGTTCTTC
few,.,TRBV6-5,TRBJ1-5,CASSSRGVSNQPQHF,TGTGCCAGCAGTTCTAGGGGCGTTAGCAATCAGCCCCAGCATTTT
few,TRBD1,TRBV5-1,TRBJ1-2,CASSLDGQASRGYTF,TGCGCCAGCAGCTTGGATGGACAGGCCTCTCGTGGCTACACCTTC
few,.,TRBV5-4,TRBJ1-1,CASRLGTEAFF,TGTGCCAGCAGGTTGGGGACTGAAGCTTTCTTT
many,.,TRBV7-2,TRBJ1-2,CASSLAVTLGGYTF,TGTGCCAGCAGCTTAGCAGTTACCCTCGGTGGCTACACCTTC
.,.,TRBV5-1,TRBJ2-3,CASSLRWTDTQYF,TGCGCCAGCAGCTTGAGATGGACAGATACGCAGTATTTT
many,.,TRBV5-1,TRBJ1-2,CASSLGGGSGYTF,TGCGCCAGCAGCTTGGGTGGAGGGTCCGGCTACACCTTC
many,.,TRBV7-9,TRBJ2-5,CASSPVGETQYF,TGTGCCAGCAGCCCAGTTGGGGAGACCCAGTACTTC
many,.,TRBV29-1,TRBJ2-2,CSVPGAWGSGELFF,TGCAGCGTTCCGGGTGCGTGGGGGTCCGGGGAGCTGTTTTTT
many,TRBD1,TRBV6-5,TRBJ1-4,CASPDRARKLFF,TGTGCCAGCCCCGACAGGGCACGAAAACTGTTTTTT
many,TRBD1,TRBV20-1,TRBJ1-2,CSARDWTGGSNGYTF,TGCAGTGCTAGAGATTGGACAGGGGGCTCCAATGGCTACACCTTC
many,TRBD1,TRBV5-1,TRBJ1-1,CASSEDQGARAFF,TGCGCCAGCAGCGAGGATCAGGGGGCGAGAGCTTTCTTT
.,.,TRBV7-2,TRBJ2-5,CASRIGTSRIETQYF,TGTGCCAGCAGGATCGGGACATCGAGGATAGAGACCCAGTACTTC
many,TRBD2,TRBV6-5,TRBJ2-7,CASSRGDYEQYF,TGTGCCAGCAGTCGGGGGGACTACGAGCAGTACTTC
many,TRBD1,TRBV7-2,TRBJ1-1,CASSLQGGMNTEAFF,TGTGCCAGCAGCCTTCAGGGGGGAATGAACACTGAAGCTTTCTTT
.,.,TRBV5-1,TRBJ2-4,CASSLGGDSRNIQYF,TGCGCCAGCAGCTTGGGGGGGGACAGCCGAAACATTCAGTACTTC
few,TRBD1,TRBV20-1,TRBJ1-2,CSAQDREWNGYTF,TGCAGTGCCCAGGACAGGGAGTGGAATGGCTACACCTTC
.,TRBD1,TRBV28,TRBJ1-5,CASSFQGTGRPQPQHF,TGTGCCAGCAGTTTTCAGGGGACAGGGAGACCTCAGCCCCAGCATTTT
many,.,TRBV5-1,TRBJ1-1,CASSPWGGVNTEAFF,TGCGCCAGCAGTCCTTGGGGGGGAGTGAACACTGAAGCTTTCTTT
many,.,TRBV5-4,TRBJ2-5,CASSLVGGGQETQYF,TGTGCCAGCAGCTTGGTGGGGGGCGGGCAAGAGACCCAGTACTTC
many,TRBD1,TRBV12-3/TRBV12-4,TRBJ1-5,CASSPGQPNQPQHF,TGTGCCAGCAGCCCGGGACAGCCTAATCAGCCCCAGCATTTT
many,.,TRBV7-6,TRBJ1-5,CASSLETGLGQPQHF,TGTGCCAGCAGCTTAGAAACGGGACTAGGTCAGCCCCAGCATTTT
few,.,TRBV5-1,TRBJ1-1,CASRSDSNTEAFF,TGCGCCAGCAGATCCGACAGCAACACTGAAGCTTTCTTT
many,.,TRBV12-3/TRBV12-4,TRBJ2-1,CASSKTPGWVAQFF,TGTGCCAGCAGTAAAACCCCGGGGTGGGTCGCGCAGTTCTTC
few,.,TRBV20-1,TRBJ1-5,CSATPEGGNQPQHF,TGCAGTGCTACCCCCGAGGGCGGGAATCAGCCCCAGCATTTT
many,.,TRBV3-1,TRBJ1-1,CASSLTGTNTEAFF,TGTGCCAGCAGCCTTACGGGGACGAACACTGAAGCTTTCTTT
few,.,TRBV7-2,TRBJ1-1,CASSNSWNTEAFF,TGTGCCAGCAGCAATTCCTGGAACACTGAAGCTTTCTTT
many,.,TRBV7-2,TRBJ2-1,CASSPPGAYEQFF,TGTGCCAGCAGCCCACCAGGGGCATATGAGCAGTTCTTC
.,.,TRBV6-5,TRBJ2-3,CASRPFPVDTGDTQYF,TGTGCCAGCAGGCCCTTCCCGGTGGACACAGGAGATACGCAGTATTTT
.,TRBD2,TRBV7-2,TRBJ2-1,CASAWSRGGTYEQFF,TGTGCCAGCGCGTGGTCGCGGGGGGGTACCTATGAGCAGTTCTTC
.,TRBD1,TRBV12-3/TRBV12-4,TRBJ1-1,CASSLRQGQGNTEAFF,TGTGCCAGCAGTTTACGCCAGGGACAGGGGAACACTGAAGCTTTCTTT
.,TRBD1,TRBV20-1,TRBJ1-2,CSAAGTGALGYTF,TGCAGTGCTGCCGGGACAGGGGCCCTCGGCTACACCTTC
many,.,TRBV7-6,TRBJ1-3,CASSLGFAGRGRNTIYF,TGTGCCAGCAGCTTAGGATTCGCGGGGAGAGGGAGAAACACCATATATTTT
many,.,TRBV5-5,TRBJ2-2,CASSLVGLNTGELFF,TGTGCCAGCAGCTTGGTGGGGCTGAACACCGGGGAGCTGTTTTTT
.,.,TRBV9,TRBJ2-1,CASSVDGLGGYNEQFF,TGTGCCAGCAGCGTAGACGGCCTAGGCGGGTACAATGAGCAGTTCTTC
.,TRBD1,TRBV4-3,TRBJ1-5,CASSQDPDRAQHF,TGCGCCAGCAGCCAGGATCCGGACAGGGCCCAGCATTTT
many,TRBD1,TRBV20-1,TRBJ2-3,CSAREGTVGTGDTQYF,TGCAGTGCTAGAGAAGGGACAGTTGGTACCGGGGATACGCAGTATTTT
many,.,TRBV4-2,TRBJ2-5,CASSEGRGEETQYF,TGTGCCAGCAGCGAAGGCAGGGGTGAAGAGACCCAGTACTTC
many,.,TRBV7-9,TRBJ2-7,CASSLGGRGEQYF,TGTGCCAGCAGCTTAGGGGGCAGGGGTGAGCAGTACTTC
.,.,TRBV7-2,TRBJ2-2,CASSLLFTARGSGSGELFF,TGTGCCAGCAGCTTATTATTTACAGCAAGGGGGTCCGGGTCCGGGGAGCTGTTTTTT
many,.,TRBV4-3,TRBJ2-3,CASSQDYRGGDTQYF,TGCGCCAGCAGCCAAGATTACAGGGGAGGGGATACGCAGTATTTT
many,.,TRBV7-2,TRBJ1-4,CASSLVGGRTNEKLFF,TGTGCCAGCAGCTTAGTCGGGGGGCGGACTAATGAAAAACTGTTTTTT
many,.,TRBV4-3,TRBJ1-5,CASSPTLPGGQPQHF,TGCGCCAGCAGCCCAACACTCCCCGGAGGGCAGCCCCAGCATTTT
many,.,TRBV7-6,TRBJ2-3,CASSLGASQDTQYF,TGTGCCAGCAGCTTAGGGGCTAGTCAAGATACGCAGTATTTT
.,.,TRBV12-3/TRBV12-4,TRBJ1-5,CASSQAYSNQPQHF,TGTGCCAGCAGTCAGGCGTATAGCAATCAGCCCCAGCATTTT
few,.,TRBV4-3,TRBJ1-1,CASSQDLGVPMNTEAFF,TGCGCCAGCAGCCAAGATTTGGGTGTCCCCATGAACACTGAAGCTTTCTTT
few,.,TRBV6-5,TRBJ2-3,CASSARGRDTQYF,TGTGCCAGCAGCGCCCGGGGCAGGGATACGCAGTATTTT
few,TRBD1,TRBV5-1,TRBJ1-2,CASSLTTGGGDYGYTF,TGCGCCAGCAGCCTGACGACAGGGGGCGGTGACTATGGCTACACCTTC